These T cell receptor beta chains were read from a single sample in a study of OX40 agonist ivuxolimab in advanced cancers. Generated by immunoSEQ multiplex PCR, the TCRdb table keeps only in-frame clones and is missing some. The sample has around 5,600 clones, 81% seen once. Sequenced material: CD4+ or CD8+ T cells sorted from blood, taken in a trial of the OX40 agonist ivuxolimab. Source of these receptors: an adult with an advanced solid tumor such as melanoma, head and neck, liver or kidney cancer. CDR3s include the opening cysteine and the closing phenylalanine or tryptophan. D genes are given only for firm matches. Not every row has a clone size; where given, it reads once, few, many or a size class.

j_call,d_call,v_call,clone_size,cdr3_aa,cdr3_nt
TRBJ2-2,TRBD2,TRBV19,.,CASRELASNTGELFF,TGTGCCAGCCGGGAACTAGCGTCGAACACCGGGGAGCTGTTTTTT
TRBJ1-1,.,TRBV7-6,.,CASSPGGGYTEAFF,TGTGCCAGCAGCCCCGGAGGGGGGTACACTGAAGCTTTCTTT
TRBJ1-2,.,TRBV19,few,CASSFPDPGYTF,TGTGCCAGTAGTTTCCCTGACCCTGGCTACACCTTC
TRBJ2-3,.,TRBV7-2,.,CASSLLSDTQYF,TGTGCCAGCAGCTTATTGTCAGATACGCAGTATTTT
TRBJ2-5,.,TRBV21-1,.,CASKVRRTGGLETQYF,TGTGCCAGCAAAGTTCGCCGGACAGGGGGTTTAGAGACCCAGTACTTC
TRBJ1-1,.,TRBV7-9,.,CASSLRGGEGTEAFF,TGTGCCAGCAGCTTAAGAGGGGGGGAGGGCACTGAAGCTTTCTTT
TRBJ1-5,.,TRBV4-2,few,CASSQEWLSGSNQPQHF,TGTGCCAGCAGCCAAGAATGGCTGTCAGGCAGCAATCAGCCCCAGCATTTT
TRBJ2-3,TRBD2,TRBV30,.,CAWTIAGGQGDTQYF,TGTGCCTGGACCATAGCGGGGGGGCAAGGAGATACGCAGTATTTT
TRBJ2-1,.,TRBV5-6,.,CASSLQEAYNEQFF,TGTGCCAGCAGCTTGCAAGAGGCCTACAATGAGCAGTTCTTC
TRBJ2-7,.,TRBV9,.,CASSVGDRNYEQYF,TGTGCCAGCAGCGTAGGTGACAGAAACTACGAGCAGTACTTC
TRBJ2-1,.,TRBV14,.,CASSQDFSGRGTYNEQFF,TGTGCCAGCAGCCAAGATTTCTCAGGGCGCGGGACCTACAATGAGCAGTTCTTC
TRBJ2-3,.,TRBV19,once,CASRVTSRGRWDQATQYF,TGTGCCAGTAGAGTCACCAGCCGAGGCAGGTGGGACCAGGCTACGCAGTATTTT
TRBJ2-7,TRBD2,TRBV27,.,CASSPGTSADEQYF,TGTGCCAGCAGCCCCGGGACTAGCGCAGACGAGCAGTACTTC
TRBJ1-5,.,TRBV30,.,CAWNQGDQPQHF,TGTGCCTGGAACCAAGGGGATCAGCCCCAGCATTTT
TRBJ2-1,TRBD1,TRBV29-1,.,CSVGRTGGASNEQFF,TGCAGCGTTGGGCGGACAGGGGGCGCGTCCAATGAGCAGTTCTTC
TRBJ2-7,.,TRBV30,.,CAWSTDGGYEQYF,TGTGCCTGGAGTACGGACGGAGGGTACGAGCAGTACTTC
TRBJ1-2,TRBD1,TRBV28,.,CASSFLGTVSWDYGYTF,TGTGCCAGCAGTTTTCTCGGGACAGTATCCTGGGATTATGGCTACACCTTC
TRBJ2-2,TRBD2,TRBV29-1,few,CSVEGGGAGGELFF,TGCAGCGTTGAAGGCGGGGGGGCGGGCGGGGAGCTGTTTTTT
TRBJ2-7,.,TRBV7-2,.,CASSFLGETSEQYF,TGTGCCAGCAGCTTTTTGGGGGAGACGTCCGAGCAGTACTTC
TRBJ2-3,TRBD2,TRBV5-1,few,CASSLEGLAGGPTDTQYF,TGCGCCAGCAGCTTGGAGGGACTAGCGGGAGGCCCCACAGATACGCAGTATTTT
TRBJ2-7,.,TRBV5-8,.,CASSLGTGEQYF,TGTGCCAGCAGCTTGGGGACGGGGGAGCAGTACTTC
TRBJ2-7,.,TRBV11-2,.,CASSLVRGIYHEQYF,TGTGCCAGCAGCTTAGTACGTGGGATCTACCACGAGCAGTACTTC
TRBJ2-1,.,TRBV7-9,.,CASSLAANEQFF,TGTGCCAGCAGCTTAGCAGCCAATGAGCAGTTCTTC
TRBJ2-2,TRBD2,TRBV11-2,.,CASSLVAGGPAGELFF,TGTGCCAGCAGCTTAGTAGCGGGAGGGCCGGCCGGGGAGCTGTTTTTT
TRBJ2-7,TRBD1,TRBV27,.,CASSLLPDRVHEQYF,TGTGCCAGCAGTTTACTTCCGGACAGGGTCCACGAGCAGTACTTC
TRBJ2-3,TRBD1,TRBV5-6,.,CASSSRGQGEITDTQYF,TGTGCCAGCAGCTCCCGAGGACAGGGGGAAATCACAGATACGCAGTATTTT
TRBJ2-5,.,TRBV7-9,.,CASSSTRRDRETQYF,TGTGCCAGCAGCTCCACCCGGAGGGATCGGGAGACCCAGTACTTC
TRBJ2-5,.,TRBV27,.,CASSLSNGEGETQYF,TGTGCCAGCAGTTTATCAAACGGGGAAGGAGAGACCCAGTACTTC
TRBJ2-7,TRBD1,TRBV6-1,.,CASRRQGAQDEQYF,TGTGCCAGCAGGCGACAGGGGGCCCAAGACGAGCAGTACTTC
TRBJ2-5,.,TRBV6-1,.,CASTSSRGQETQYF,TGTGCCAGCACTAGCAGCCGGGGGCAAGAGACCCAGTACTTC
TRBJ2-5,TRBD2,TRBV5-5,.,CASSLEPTSLGETQYF,TGTGCCAGCAGCTTAGAACCGACTAGCCTGGGTGAGACCCAGTACTTC
TRBJ2-7,TRBD1,TRBV7-9,.,CASSPTGTAYEQYF,TGTGCCAGCAGCCCAACCGGGACAGCTTACGAGCAGTACTTC
TRBJ2-7,.,TRBV5-1,.,CASSPDPSREQYF,TGCGCCAGCAGCCCGGACCCATCGCGCGAGCAGTACTTC
TRBJ1-5,.,TRBV7-9,.,CASSLAGDNQPQHF,TGTGCCAGCAGCTTAGCTGGGGACAATCAGCCCCAGCATTTT
TRBJ1-2,TRBD1,TRBV4-1,.,CASSQGTGEDYGYTF,TGCGCCAGCAGCCAAGGGACAGGGGAGGACTATGGCTACACCTTC
TRBJ2-7,.,TRBV5-8,.,CADYEQYF,TGTGCCGATTACGAGCAGTACTTC
TRBJ1-5,.,TRBV6-5,.,CASSTSRYSNQPQHF,TGTGCCAGCAGTACCTCGAGATATAGCAATCAGCCCCAGCATTTT
TRBJ1-1,.,TRBV6-1,.,CASSDWPPMNTEAFF,TGTGCCAGCAGTGATTGGCCACCTATGAACACTGAAGCTTTCTTT
TRBJ1-3,.,TRBV5-6,.,CASSLAGSGNTIYF,TGTGCCAGCAGCTTGGCCGGGTCTGGAAACACCATATATTTT
TRBJ2-1,.,TRBV7-9,.,CASSLEDVWNEQFF,TGTGCCAGCAGCTTAGAGGACGTATGGAATGAGCAGTTCTTC
TRBJ2-1,.,TRBV27,.,CASSQPGTDNEQFF,TGTGCCAGCAGTCAACCCGGGACTGACAATGAGCAGTTCTTC
TRBJ2-3,.,TRBV12-5,.,CASATGGGMADTQYF,TGTGCTAGTGCCACGGGTGGGGGAATGGCAGATACGCAGTATTTT
TRBJ2-7,.,TRBV4-1,.,CASSRTQLNSYEQYF,TGCGCCAGCAGCCGGACTCAGTTGAACTCCTACGAGCAGTACTTC
TRBJ1-1,.,TRBV5-1,once,CASSPDSNTEAFF,TGCGCCAGCAGCCCGGACAGTAACACTGAAGCTTTCTTT
TRBJ1-3,.,TRBV5-6,few,CASSSTSGAGNTIYF,TGTGCCAGCAGCTCTACCTCAGGGGCTGGAAACACCATATATTTT
TRBJ2-1,TRBD2,TRBV7-9,.,CASNNLAGGLYNEQFF,TGTGCCAGCAATAACCTAGCGGGGGGGCTTTACAATGAGCAGTTCTTC
TRBJ1-1,.,TRBV5-1,.,CASSLRQGQTEAFF,TGCGCCAGCAGCCTTCGGCAGGGGCAAACTGAAGCTTTCTTT